These T cell receptor beta chains were read from a single sample in a study of Ad26.COV2.S vaccination and SARS-CoV-2 variants. TCRdb's copy holds only in-frame clones and misses some; the assay was immunoSEQ multiplex PCR. The top ten hold 5% of the sample, which has around 300,000 clones, about 89% seen once. Sequenced here: peripheral blood, sampled in a trial of Ad26.COV2.S vaccine versus placebo. These receptor sequences come from a person between 18 and 65 years old who received the Ad26.COV2.S COVID-19 vaccine or a placebo. Both conserved end residues are part of each CDR3. The order of the fields is D gene, V gene, J gene, CDR3 protein, CDR3 DNA. A D gene is named only where the DNA matches it firmly.

.	TRBV18	TRBJ1-1	CASSPREMNTEAFF	TGTGCCAGCTCTCCACGGGAGATGAACACTGAAGCTTTCTTT
.	TRBV15	TRBJ1-5	CATSREEPGRLNQPQHF	TGTGCCACCAGCAGAGAAGAGCCAGGGCGGCTCAATCAGCCCCAGCATTTT
TRBD1	TRBV6-6	TRBJ2-2	CASSYSLQGPGELFF	TGTGCCAGCAGTTACTCTCTACAGGGGCCCGGGGAGCTGTTTTTT
.	TRBV4-3	TRBJ2-2	CASSQDPQAFGELFF	TGCGCCAGCAGCCAAGATCCACAGGCGTTCGGGGAGCTGTTTTTT
.	TRBV19	TRBJ1-2	CASSPRTDIYGYTF	TGTGCCAGTAGTCCCCGGACAGACATCTATGGCTACACCTTC
TRBD2	TRBV6-1	TRBJ2-3	CASRERSGSGSTDTQYF	TGTGCCAGCAGGGAACGAAGCGGTAGCGGGAGCACAGATACGCAGTATTTT
.	TRBV9	TRBJ2-4	CASSPLPTRGKGDIQYF	TGTGCCAGCAGCCCTCTCCCCACCAGGGGTAAGGGGGACATTCAGTACTTC
.	TRBV3-1/TRBV3-2	TRBJ1-2	CASSQVSSGQRNYGYTF	TGTGCCAGCAGCCAAGTCAGTTCGGGACAACGGAACTATGGCTACACCTTC
TRBD2	TRBV3-1/TRBV3-2	TRBJ2-1	CASSQGGLAGGYEQFF	TGTGCCAGCAGCCAGGGGGGACTAGCGGGAGGTTATGAGCAGTTCTTC
TRBD2	TRBV30	TRBJ2-1	CARNVYGGGFNEQFF	TGTGCCCGGAACGTCTACGGGGGGGGTTTCAATGAGCAGTTCTTC
.	TRBV3-1/TRBV3-2	TRBJ2-7	CASSQMSGSVHEQYF	TGTGCCAGCAGCCAGATGTCAGGGAGTGTCCACGAGCAGTACTTC
.	TRBV7-9	TRBJ1-1	CASSLGTSMNTEAFF	TGTGCCAGCAGCCTCGGGACATCAATGAACACTGAAGCTTTCTTT
.	TRBV5-6	TRBJ2-7	CASSQADEQYF	TGTGCCAGCAGCCAGGCGGACGAGCAGTACTTC
.	TRBV5-6	TRBJ2-1	CASSLGGSYNEQFF	TGTGCCAGCAGCTTGGGGGGATCCTACAATGAGCAGTTCTTC